Listed here are 32 T cell receptor beta chains from one sample, sequenced in a study of blood T cell repertoires in COVID-19. The repertoire was sequenced with immunoSEQ multiplex PCR; TCRdb's copy has only in-frame clones and lacks some. This repertoire shows 55,000 to 70,000 clones, approximately 82% found once; its top ten account for approximately 3.4%. The source material was peripheral blood. These receptor sequences come from a woman aged 80 or over with acute or convalescent COVID-19.

The chain joins TRBV15 to TRBJ2-1; weak D call: TRBD2 (5 bases). Germline CDR1 LNHNV, CDR2 YYDKDF (reference sequence). V was clipped by 1 base and J by 0 bases, with 7 bases between them. CDR3 length equals 15 residues. The DNA of the CDR3 is TGTGCCACCAGCAGAGTAGCGCCCTCCTACAATGAGCAGTTCTTC. This encodes CATSRVAPSYNEQFF.

The chain has TRBV9 and TRBJ2-7, with 7 bases matching TRBD1. Germline CDR1 and CDR2: SGDLS and YYNGEE. V shed 4 bases and J 4 bases; nucleotides not matched to a gene: 11. The CDR3 runs 15 residues. CDR3 amino acids: CASSPSPGQLYEQYF. The CDR3 nucleotides read TGTGCCAGCAGCCCTTCCCCGGGACAGCTTTACGAGCAGTACTTC.

The DNA for the CDR3 is TGTGCCAGCAGCCGACCGGGACAGGGGGCGGGAGAGCAGTACTTC. As protein: CASSRPGQGAGEQYF. The chain couples TRBV3-1 (or the pseudogene TRBV3-2) to TRBJ2-7; 12 bases are shared with TRBD1. Trimming cost V 4 bases and J 7 bases; bases outside gene matches: 8. The CDR3 covers 15 residues. Germline CDR1 and CDR2: LGHDT and YNNKEL (reference sequence).

V and J are TRBV4-3 and TRBJ1-2, with a possible D match to TRBD1 (5 bases). This CDR3 contains 15 residues. Deletions cut 0 bases from V and 1 base from J, with 9 bases between. Germline loops: CDR1 LGHNA, CDR2 YSLEER. CDR3 region: CASSQEWGGNYGYTF. CDR3 sequence (DNA): TGCGCCAGCAGCCAAGAATGGGGGGGTAACTATGGCTACACCTTC.

This clone was counted a few times. The rearrangement uses TRBV30 and TRBJ1-4, with TRBD1 matching 8 bases. Trimming removed 3 bases from V and 5 bases from J; junction bases left unmatched: 5. The CDR3 runs 14 residues. Germline values: CDR1 GTSNPN, CDR2 SVGIG (reference sequence). The CDR3 protein is CAWRQGARNEKLFF. CDR3 in DNA: TGTGCCTGGAGGCAGGGGGCGCGAAATGAAAAACTGTTTTTT.

This rearrangement joins TRBV28 to TRBJ1-5; D might be TRBD1 (6 bases). From germline, CDR1 is MDHEN and CDR2 SYDVKM. This CDR3 region has 14 residues. Trimming pared 7 bases from V and 7 bases from J, leaving 17 bases between. The CDR3 DNA reads TGTGCCAGCACCCCCCTCGTTGACAGGCAGCCCCAGCATTTT. Translating it yields CASTPLVDRQPQHF.

The gene calls are TRBV6-4 and TRBJ1-6, with 10 bases that match TRBD1. Germline V gene lookup returns CDR1 MRHNA and CDR2 SNTAGT. There are 15 residues in the CDR3. V shed 8 bases and J 9 bases; nucleotides not matched to a gene: 10. The CDR3 reads CASGRDRGFFSPLHF. The CDR3 DNA is TGTGCCAGCGGGAGGGACAGGGGTTTTTTTTCACCCCTCCACTTT.

J is TRBJ2-7 and V is TRBV28; TRBD2 is a possible D gene (6 bases). V was cut by 3 bases and J by 3 bases, with 15 bases left in between. CDR3 size: 15 residues. Germline V gene data show CDR1 as MDHEN and CDR2 as SYDVKM. Here the CDR3 reads CASSLVKGRIYEQYF. The CDR3 DNA reads TGTGCCAGCAGTTTGGTGAAGGGGAGGATCTACGAGCAGTACTTC.

This clone was counted a few times. The chain is built from TRBV10-1 and TRBJ1-2; D gene uncertain. This CDR3 contains 12 residues. V was pared by 0 bases and J by 8 bases, with 7 bases between. Germline lookup yields CDR1 WNHNN and CDR2 SYGVQD (reference sequence). The CDR3 DNA follows: TGCGCCAGCAGTGAGTCTGGAGGGGGCTACACCTTC. Protein: CASSESGGGYTF.

V is TRBV6-2 or TRBV6-3 and J is TRBJ1-1; weak D call: TRBD1 (6 bases). CDR3 size: 17 residues. Germline-derived CDR1 and CDR2 are MNHEY and SVGEGT. Trimming left V 2 bases short and J 2 bases short, with 18 bases between. CDR3 sequence reads: CASSYGLWGRGNTEAFF. As DNA, the CDR3 is TGTGCCAGCAGTTACGGACTTTGGGGCAGGGGAAACACTGAAGCTTTCTTT.

The V call is TRBV30, the J call TRBJ2-7; 9 bases are shared with TRBD1. Germline V CDR1 and CDR2: GTSNPN, SVGIG (reference sequence). Trimming took 5 bases from V and 3 from J; bases not matched to a gene: 8. The CDR3 totals 14 residues. The CDR3 is CAWASGQGNYEQYF. The CDR3 DNA sequence: TGTGCCTGGGCATCGGGACAGGGTAACTACGAGCAGTACTTC.

This chain connects TRBV25-1 to TRBJ1-4; 8 nucleotides agree with TRBD1. This CDR3 contains 14 residues. With V trimmed by 8 bases and J by 4 bases, 6 bases remained unmatched. Germline V gives CDR1 MGHDK, CDR2 SYGVNS. The CDR3 sequence: CASRDRGGNEKLFF. The CDR3 DNA follows: TGTGCCAGCCGCGACAGGGGTGGTAATGAAAAACTGTTTTTT.

The CDR3 nucleotides read TGTGCCAGCAGCCCACAGGGTTTAGGCGAGACCCAGTACTTC. Its protein product is CASSPQGLGETQYF. This chain uses TRBV7-9 with TRBJ2-5; D is perhaps TRBD1 (6 bases). Trimming left V 5 bases short and J 5 bases short, with 15 bases between. Germline V CDR1 and CDR2: SEHNR, FQNEAQ (reference sequence). This CDR3 has 14 amino acids.

This clone is a singleton in its sample. This chain uses TRBV24-1 with TRBJ2-3; 8 bases align to TRBD1. The ends lost 3 bases at V and 6 bases at J; junction bases unmatched: 7. From germline, CDR1 is KGHDR and CDR2 SFDVKD. This CDR3 has 15 amino acids. This CDR3 reads CATSDRTGMMDTQYF. The CDR3 coding sequence is TGTGCCACCAGTGATCGGACAGGGATGATGGATACGCAGTATTTT.

The CDR3 DNA reads as TGTGCCAGCAGTTATTCCGCAGATTACTACGAGCAGTACTTC. Its translation: CASSYSADYYEQYF. The chain couples TRBV6-1 to TRBJ2-7; D not resolved. CDR1 and CDR2 from the germline V gene are MNHNS and SASEGT. The CDR3 length is 14 residues. The ends were cut back, 5 bases at V and 3 bases at J, with 14 bases in the middle.

V gene TRBV7-3 combines with J gene TRBJ2-3; the match to TRBD1 covers 9 bases. The J segment lost 2 bases and the V segment lost 5 bases, leaving 11 bases of the junction unmatched. The germline V gene encodes CDR1 SGHTA and CDR2 FQGTGA. This CDR3 comprises 17 residues. CDR3 in DNA: TGTGCCAGCAGCCGCCTGGGACAGGGTCTCTTCACAGATACGCAGTATTTT. This gives the protein CASSRLGQGLFTDTQYF.

In this sample, this clone turned up once. The rearrangement uses TRBV14 and TRBJ2-1; 11 nucleotides line up with TRBD2. Per germline, CDR1 SGHDN and CDR2 FVKESK. Trimming removed 1 base from V and 8 bases from J; junction bases left unmatched: 10. This CDR3 contains 17 residues. CDR3 amino acids: CASSQASLLAGVDEQFF. For the CDR3, the DNA is TGTGCCAGCAGCCAAGCAAGCTTACTAGCGGGAGTAGATGAGCAGTTCTTC. Using reference TRBV14 and TRBJ2-1 for the parts outside the CDR3, the full variable domain is EAGVTQFPSHSVIEKGQTVTLRCDPISGHDNLYWYRRVMGKEIKFLLHFVKESKQDESGMPNNRFLAERTGGTYSTLKVQPAELEDSGVYFCASSQASLLAGVDEQFFGPGTRLTVL.

The J gene is TRBJ1-1, the V gene TRBV5-4; weak D call: TRBD1 (6 bases). V lost 8 bases to trimming and J lost 5 bases, with 22 bases between them. This CDR3 has 15 amino acids. From germline, CDR1 is SGHNT and CDR2 YYREEE (reference sequence). The DNA for the CDR3 is TGTGCCAGTCGGACGCCAGGGGTCGGGAAGACTGAAGCTTTCTTT. Its translation is CASRTPGVGKTEAFF.

This rearrangement joins TRBV11-1 to TRBJ1-2, with D unresolved. V shed 4 bases and J shed 4 bases, with 7 bases lying between them. CDR1 SGHAT and CDR2 FQDESV come from the germline V gene (reference sequence). The CDR3 sequence is 12 residues long. The CDR3 loop is CASSSESYGYTF. Written as DNA, the CDR3 is TGTGCCAGCAGCTCAGAATCCTATGGCTACACCTTC.

This chain uses TRBV5-1 with TRBJ2-5, with 8 bases aligning to TRBD2. The CDR3 is 16 amino acids. Trimming cost V 3 bases and J 4 bases; bases outside gene matches: 11. Germline values: CDR1 SGHRS, CDR2 YFSETQ. The CDR3: CASSWAPSGSRETQYF. The CDR3 coding sequence is TGCGCCAGCAGCTGGGCGCCCAGCGGGAGTAGAGAGACCCAGTACTTC.

The gene calls are TRBV5-1 and TRBJ2-3; D is possibly TRBD2 (5 bases). V lost 3 bases, J lost 1 base, and 15 bases lay in between. Germline V gene lookup returns CDR1 SGHRS and CDR2 YFSETQ. This CDR3 is built from 16 residues. CDR3 in amino acids: CASSSGLFQRTDTQYF. For the CDR3, the DNA is TGCGCCAGCAGCTCCGGACTGTTTCAGCGCACAGATACGCAGTATTTT.

V gene TRBV2 combines with J gene TRBJ2-5; 7 bases align to TRBD2. V lost 6 bases, J lost 5 bases, and 9 bases stayed unmatched. Germline lookup yields CDR1 SNHLY and CDR2 FYNNEI. CDR3 length equals 14 residues. The CDR3, as DNA: TGTGCCAGCAGAGCGGGACCGCGGGGCGAGACCCAGTACTTC. It translates to CASRAGPRGETQYF.

The chain joins TRBV7-2 to TRBJ2-7; 8 bases are a match to TRBD1. The CDR3 runs 15 residues. V trimming: 1 base; J trimming: 3 bases; junction bases outside the gene matches: 5. The V gene's germline CDR1 is SGHTA and CDR2 FQGNSA. The CDR3 here is CASSLGTGNLYEQYF. The CDR3 bases are TGTGCCAGCAGCTTAGGGACAGGGAACCTCTACGAGCAGTACTTC.

The genes are TRBV7-2 and TRBJ1-1; 9 bases match TRBD1. After removal of 4 bases from V and 4 bases from J, the junction contained 16 bases not matched to a gene. The CDR3 totals 18 residues. Germline CDR1 and CDR2: SGHTA and FQGNSA. The chain's CDR3 is CASSSQRTGEYVITEAFF. DNA for the CDR3: TGTGCCAGCAGCTCTCAGCGGACAGGGGAATACGTGATCACTGAAGCTTTCTTT.

This sequence joins TRBV18 and TRBJ1-1, with 10 bases identical to TRBD1. CDR1 KGHSH and CDR2 LQKENI come from the germline V gene. Losses at the gene ends were 3 bases for V and 9 bases for J; bases not matched to a gene: 7. This CDR3 contains 14 residues. CDR3 sequence reads: CASSPGTGALKAFF. CDR3 in DNA: TGTGCCAGCTCACCCGGGACAGGGGCATTGAAAGCTTTCTTT.

The sample holds one count of this clone. The V call is TRBV30, the J call TRBJ1-3; possible D gene TRBD1, 6 bases. CDR1 GTSNPN and CDR2 SVGIG come from the germline V gene (reference sequence). This CDR3 has 14 residues. V dropped 2 bases and J dropped 3 bases, with 11 bases sitting between them. The CDR3 protein is CAWSRGGGGNTIYF. In nucleotides, the CDR3 is TGTGCCTGGAGTAGGGGGGGAGGTGGAAACACCATATATTTT.

The chain uses TRBV7-9 and TRBJ1-2; D not certain. CDR3 size: 13 residues. The V end was cut by 5 bases, the J end by 6 bases, with 13 bases between. Germline V gene data show CDR1 as SEHNR and CDR2 as FQNEAQ (reference sequence). CDR3 sequence reads: CASSLEAVDGYTF. The DNA for the CDR3 is TGTGCCAGCAGCCTGGAGGCAGTTGATGGCTACACCTTC. Together with reference TRBV7-9 and TRBJ1-2, the CDR3 gives the full variable domain: DTGVSQNPRHKITKRGQNVTFRCDPISEHNRLYWYRQTLGQGPEFLTYFQNEAQLEKSRLLSDRFSAERPKGSFSTLEIQRTEQGDSAMYLCASSLEAVDGYTFGSGTRLTVV.

The chain links TRBV24-1 to TRBJ2-5; 7 nucleotides align to TRBD1. Germline V gene data show CDR1 as KGHDR and CDR2 as SFDVKD. This CDR3 comprises 15 residues. J gave up 2 bases and V 4 bases, and 6 bases lay outside the gene matches. Written as DNA, the CDR3 is TGTGCCACCAGTGACCCCGGGACAGTACAAGAGACCCAGTACTTC. Protein sequence: CATSDPGTVQETQYF.

This clone was found once. The CDR3 spells CASSPRDSGTDTQYF. In DNA form, the CDR3 reads TGTGCCAGCAGCCCGCGTGATAGCGGCACAGATACGCAGTATTTT. The rearrangement links TRBV3-1 (or the pseudogene TRBV3-2) to TRBJ2-3, with TRBD2 as a possible D gene (5 bases). The CDR3 is 15 residues long. Looked up from germline, CDR1 is LGHDT and CDR2 is YNNKEL (reference sequence). With 4 bases removed from V and 1 base from J, the gap between germline ends came to 12 bases.

Notes on this clone: Other nucleotide sequences in the sample specify the same CDR3. The chain couples TRBV5-6 to TRBJ2-3; 9 positions agree with TRBD1. J lost 3 bases, V lost 2 bases, and 7 bases had no gene match. The germline V gene encodes CDR1 SGHDT and CDR2 YYEEEE. This CDR3 is built from 16 residues. CDR3 in DNA: TGTGCCAGCAGCTTAGGGACAGGGAGTCGAACAGATACGCAGTATTTT. Its protein product is CASSLGTGSRTDTQYF.

This chain connects TRBV5-1 to TRBJ2-1; no clear D. The CDR3 covers 11 residues. Deletions cut 6 bases from V and 10 bases from J, with 11 bases between. Germline values: CDR1 SGHRS, CDR2 YFSETQ. The CDR3 protein is CASTEALEQFF. CDR3 nucleotides: TGCGCCAGCACCGAGGCCCTGGAGCAGTTCTTC.

This chain joins TRBV19 and TRBJ2-1; D call uncertain. Trimming removed 11 bases at V and 3 bases at J, with 8 bases between. The germline gives CDR1 LNHDA, CDR2 SQIVND (reference sequence). This CDR3 spans 11 amino acids. As DNA, the CDR3 is TGTGCCGTGCGGTTCTACAATGAGCAGTTCTTC. Translating gives CAVRFYNEQFF.